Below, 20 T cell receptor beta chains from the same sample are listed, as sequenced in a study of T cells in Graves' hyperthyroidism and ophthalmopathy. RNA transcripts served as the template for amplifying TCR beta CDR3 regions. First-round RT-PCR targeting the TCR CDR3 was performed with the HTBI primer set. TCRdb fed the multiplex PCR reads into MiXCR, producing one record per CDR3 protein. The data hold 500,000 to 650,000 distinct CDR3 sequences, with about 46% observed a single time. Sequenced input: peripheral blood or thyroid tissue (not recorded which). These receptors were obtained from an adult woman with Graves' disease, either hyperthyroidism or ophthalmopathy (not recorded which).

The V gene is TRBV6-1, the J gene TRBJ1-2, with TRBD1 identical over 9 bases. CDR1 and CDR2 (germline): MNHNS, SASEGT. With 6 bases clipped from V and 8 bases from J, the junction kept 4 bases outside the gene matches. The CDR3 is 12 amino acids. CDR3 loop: CASSWTGVGYTF. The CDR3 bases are TGTGCCAGCAGCTGGACAGGGGTCGGCTACACCTTC.

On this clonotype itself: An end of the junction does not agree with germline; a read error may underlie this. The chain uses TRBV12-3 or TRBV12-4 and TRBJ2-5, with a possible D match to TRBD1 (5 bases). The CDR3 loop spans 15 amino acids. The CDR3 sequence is CASRLIQRGQGTQYF. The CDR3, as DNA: TGTGCCAGCCGTTTAATTCAGCGAGGACAAGGGACCCAGTACTTC.

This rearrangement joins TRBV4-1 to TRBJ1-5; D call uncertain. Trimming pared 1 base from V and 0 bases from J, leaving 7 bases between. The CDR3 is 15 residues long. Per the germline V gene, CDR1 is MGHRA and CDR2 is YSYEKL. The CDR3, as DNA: TGCGCCAGCAGCCAAGGGCCGTTTAGCAATCAGCCCCAGCATTTT. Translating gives CASSQGPFSNQPQHF.

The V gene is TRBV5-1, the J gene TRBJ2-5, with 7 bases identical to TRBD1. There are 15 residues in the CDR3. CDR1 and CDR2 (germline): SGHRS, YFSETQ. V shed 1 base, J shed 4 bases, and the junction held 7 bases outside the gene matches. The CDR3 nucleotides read TGCGCCAGCAGCTTGAGTCCGACAGGGCGAGAGACCCAGTACTTC. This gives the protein CASSLSPTGRETQYF.

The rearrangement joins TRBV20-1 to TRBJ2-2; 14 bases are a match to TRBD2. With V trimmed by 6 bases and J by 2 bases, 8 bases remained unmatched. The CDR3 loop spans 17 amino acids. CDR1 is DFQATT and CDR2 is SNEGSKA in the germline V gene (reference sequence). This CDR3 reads CSAGTSGGRGNTGELFF. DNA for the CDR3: TGCAGTGCCGGGACTAGCGGGGGAAGGGGAAACACCGGGGAGCTGTTTTTT.

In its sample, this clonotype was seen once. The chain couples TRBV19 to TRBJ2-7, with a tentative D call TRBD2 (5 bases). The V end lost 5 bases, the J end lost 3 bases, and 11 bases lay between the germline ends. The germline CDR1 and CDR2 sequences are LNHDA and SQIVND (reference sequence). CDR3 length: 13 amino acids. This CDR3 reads CASSGGLNYEQYF. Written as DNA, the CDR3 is TGTGCCAGTAGTGGCGGACTGAACTACGAGCAGTACTTC.

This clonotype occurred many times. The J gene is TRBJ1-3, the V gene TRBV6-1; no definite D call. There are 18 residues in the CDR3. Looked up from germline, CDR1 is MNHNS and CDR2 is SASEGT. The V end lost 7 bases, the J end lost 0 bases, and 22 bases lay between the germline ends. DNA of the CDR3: TGTGCCAGCATCGCCGACGGAGACTCTACCTACTCTGGAAACACCATATATTTT. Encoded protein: CASIADGDSTYSGNTIYF.

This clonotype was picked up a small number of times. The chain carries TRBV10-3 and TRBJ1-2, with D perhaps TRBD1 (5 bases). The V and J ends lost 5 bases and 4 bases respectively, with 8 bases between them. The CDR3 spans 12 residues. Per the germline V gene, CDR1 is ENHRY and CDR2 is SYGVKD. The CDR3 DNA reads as TGTGCCATCAGTCTCGACAGCTATGGCTACACCTTC. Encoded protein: CAISLDSYGYTF.

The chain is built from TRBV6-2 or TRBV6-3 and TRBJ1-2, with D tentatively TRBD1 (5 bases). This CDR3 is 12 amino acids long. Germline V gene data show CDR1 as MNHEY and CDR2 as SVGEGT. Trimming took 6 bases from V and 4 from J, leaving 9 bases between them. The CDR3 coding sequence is TGTGCCAGCAGGGCTAGGGGCTATGGCTACACCTTC. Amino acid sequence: CASRARGYGYTF.

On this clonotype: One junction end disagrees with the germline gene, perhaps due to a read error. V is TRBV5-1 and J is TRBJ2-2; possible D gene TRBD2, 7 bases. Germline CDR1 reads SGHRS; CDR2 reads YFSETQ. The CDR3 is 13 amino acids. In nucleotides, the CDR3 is TGCGCCAGCAGCTACAGAGAGACCGGGGGGCTGTTTTTC. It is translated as CASSYRETGGLFF.

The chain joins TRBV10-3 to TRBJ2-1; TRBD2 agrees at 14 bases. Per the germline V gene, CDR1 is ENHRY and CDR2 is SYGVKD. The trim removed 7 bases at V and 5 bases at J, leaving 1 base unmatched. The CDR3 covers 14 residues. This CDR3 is CAIKGLAGDNEQFF. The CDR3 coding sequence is TGTGCCATCAAGGGACTAGCGGGAGACAATGAGCAGTTCTTC.

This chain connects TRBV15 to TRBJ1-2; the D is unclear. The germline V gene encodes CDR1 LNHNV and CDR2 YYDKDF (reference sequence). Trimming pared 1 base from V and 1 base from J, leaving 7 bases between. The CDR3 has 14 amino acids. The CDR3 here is CATSRAQNNYGYTF. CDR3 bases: TGTGCCACCAGCAGAGCCCAGAATAACTATGGCTACACCTTC.

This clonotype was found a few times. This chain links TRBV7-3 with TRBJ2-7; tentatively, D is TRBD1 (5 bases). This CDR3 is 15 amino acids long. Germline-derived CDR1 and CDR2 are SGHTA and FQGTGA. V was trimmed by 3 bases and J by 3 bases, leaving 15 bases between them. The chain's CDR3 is CASSFGATGLYEQYF. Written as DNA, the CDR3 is TGTGCCAGCAGCTTTGGGGCTACCGGCCTCTACGAGCAGTACTTC.

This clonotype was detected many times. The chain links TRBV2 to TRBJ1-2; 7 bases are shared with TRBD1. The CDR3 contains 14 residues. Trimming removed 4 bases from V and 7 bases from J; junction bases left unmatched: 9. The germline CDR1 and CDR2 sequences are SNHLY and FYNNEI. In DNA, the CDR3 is TGTGCCAGCAGTGGGACAGGATCAGATGGTGGCTACACCTTC. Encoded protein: CASSGTGSDGGYTF.

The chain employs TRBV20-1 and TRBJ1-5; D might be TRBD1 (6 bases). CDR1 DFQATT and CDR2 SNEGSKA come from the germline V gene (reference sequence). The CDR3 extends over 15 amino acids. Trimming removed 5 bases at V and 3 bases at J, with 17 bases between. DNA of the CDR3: TGCAGTGCTCGATTACAGGGAGGGTTCAATCAGCCCCAGCATTTT. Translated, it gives CSARLQGGFNQPQHF.

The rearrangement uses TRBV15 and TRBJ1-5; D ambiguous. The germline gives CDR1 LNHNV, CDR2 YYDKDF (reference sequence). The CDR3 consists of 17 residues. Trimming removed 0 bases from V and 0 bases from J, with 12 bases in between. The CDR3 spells CATSRDEVGNSNQPQHF. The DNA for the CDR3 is TGTGCCACCAGCAGAGATGAGGTTGGCAATAGCAATCAGCCCCAGCATTTT.

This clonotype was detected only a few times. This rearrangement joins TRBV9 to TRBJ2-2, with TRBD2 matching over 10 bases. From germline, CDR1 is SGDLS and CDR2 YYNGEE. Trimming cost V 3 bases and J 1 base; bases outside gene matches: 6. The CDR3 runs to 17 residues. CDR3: CASSATTSGRNTGELFF. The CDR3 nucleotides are TGTGCCAGCAGCGCCACGACTAGCGGGCGGAACACCGGGGAGCTGTTTTTT.

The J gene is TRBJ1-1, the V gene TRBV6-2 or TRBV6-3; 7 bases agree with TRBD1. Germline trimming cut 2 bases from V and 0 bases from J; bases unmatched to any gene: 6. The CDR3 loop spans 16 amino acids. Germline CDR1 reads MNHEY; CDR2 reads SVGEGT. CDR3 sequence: CASSYQGGLLNTEAFF. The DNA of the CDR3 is TGTGCCAGCAGTTACCAGGGGGGTTTGCTGAACACTGAAGCTTTCTTT.

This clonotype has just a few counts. Written as DNA, the CDR3 is TGTGCCATCAGTGAGTCTTTAGTTAACTATGGCTACACCTTC. Translating gives CAISESLVNYGYTF. This chain uses TRBV10-3 with TRBJ1-2, with D unclear. The CDR3 contains 14 residues. V lost 0 bases, J lost 1 base, and 6 bases lay in between. CDR1 ENHRY and CDR2 SYGVKD come from the germline V gene.

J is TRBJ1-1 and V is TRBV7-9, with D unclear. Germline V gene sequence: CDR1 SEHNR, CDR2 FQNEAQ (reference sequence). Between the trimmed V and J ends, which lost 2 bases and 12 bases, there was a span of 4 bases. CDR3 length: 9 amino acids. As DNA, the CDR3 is TGTGCCAGCAGCTTAATCCCTTTCTTT. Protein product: CASSLIPFF.